In this sample, the clone carrying this T cell receptor beta chain turned up many times. Through a sample-barcoded 5' primer and a J-beta primer mix, a second PCR was run for 7 to 11 cycles. TCRdb itself ran the 5' RACE reads through MiXCR, one entry per CDR3 protein. The profile shows 1.5 million to 2 million distinct CDR3 sequences, about 50% of them singletons. The CDR3 spans 14 residues. V lost 0 bases to trimming and J lost 6 bases, with 12 bases between them. Germline CDR1 reads LGHNA; CDR2 reads YSLEER. The data are from a study of blood T cells in healthy people across ages. The receptor comes from a middle-aged woman in good health. This chain uses TRBV4-3 with TRBJ2-7; maybe TRBD2 (5 bases). Specimen: blood. CDR3 sequence: CASSQEDGLGEQYF. Here the CDR3 DNA reads TGCGCCAGCAGCCAAGAGGATGGACTGGGCGAGCAGTACTTC.